This T cell receptor beta chain emerged from a study of T cells in Graves' hyperthyroidism and ophthalmopathy. The study's findings and limits: In validation, the model predicted ophthalmopathy. These predictions came a median about 6 months before onset.

Amplified TCR beta CDR3 regions came from RNA transcripts. The HTBI primer set was used in a first-round RT-PCR of the TCR CDR3. MiXCR was run by TCRdb on the multiplex PCR reads, yielding one entry per CDR3 protein. The sample records over 500,000 distinct CDR3 sequences, 46% being singletons. CDR3 length equals 13 residues. Trimming stripped 6 bases from V and 7 bases from J, with 13 bases between. Germline assignment: CDR1 LNHDA and CDR2 SQIVND (reference sequence). Patients showing uncontrolled infection, other autoimmune disease, pregnancy or lactation were ineligible. Diagnostic decisions used clinical symptoms, serum thyroxine and TRAb, thyroid ultrasound and orbital computed tomography. This clonotype has just a few counts. Its antigen is undetermined.

The rearrangement links TRBV19 to TRBJ2-1, with TRBD1 as a possible D gene (6 bases). The sequence was collected from an adult woman with Graves' disease, either hyperthyroidism or ophthalmopathy (not recorded which). Sequencing used peripheral blood or thyroid tissue (not recorded which). The CDR3 reads CASSPNRVNEQFF. DNA of the CDR3: TGTGCCAGTAGCCCCAACAGGGTGAATGAGCAGTTCTTC.